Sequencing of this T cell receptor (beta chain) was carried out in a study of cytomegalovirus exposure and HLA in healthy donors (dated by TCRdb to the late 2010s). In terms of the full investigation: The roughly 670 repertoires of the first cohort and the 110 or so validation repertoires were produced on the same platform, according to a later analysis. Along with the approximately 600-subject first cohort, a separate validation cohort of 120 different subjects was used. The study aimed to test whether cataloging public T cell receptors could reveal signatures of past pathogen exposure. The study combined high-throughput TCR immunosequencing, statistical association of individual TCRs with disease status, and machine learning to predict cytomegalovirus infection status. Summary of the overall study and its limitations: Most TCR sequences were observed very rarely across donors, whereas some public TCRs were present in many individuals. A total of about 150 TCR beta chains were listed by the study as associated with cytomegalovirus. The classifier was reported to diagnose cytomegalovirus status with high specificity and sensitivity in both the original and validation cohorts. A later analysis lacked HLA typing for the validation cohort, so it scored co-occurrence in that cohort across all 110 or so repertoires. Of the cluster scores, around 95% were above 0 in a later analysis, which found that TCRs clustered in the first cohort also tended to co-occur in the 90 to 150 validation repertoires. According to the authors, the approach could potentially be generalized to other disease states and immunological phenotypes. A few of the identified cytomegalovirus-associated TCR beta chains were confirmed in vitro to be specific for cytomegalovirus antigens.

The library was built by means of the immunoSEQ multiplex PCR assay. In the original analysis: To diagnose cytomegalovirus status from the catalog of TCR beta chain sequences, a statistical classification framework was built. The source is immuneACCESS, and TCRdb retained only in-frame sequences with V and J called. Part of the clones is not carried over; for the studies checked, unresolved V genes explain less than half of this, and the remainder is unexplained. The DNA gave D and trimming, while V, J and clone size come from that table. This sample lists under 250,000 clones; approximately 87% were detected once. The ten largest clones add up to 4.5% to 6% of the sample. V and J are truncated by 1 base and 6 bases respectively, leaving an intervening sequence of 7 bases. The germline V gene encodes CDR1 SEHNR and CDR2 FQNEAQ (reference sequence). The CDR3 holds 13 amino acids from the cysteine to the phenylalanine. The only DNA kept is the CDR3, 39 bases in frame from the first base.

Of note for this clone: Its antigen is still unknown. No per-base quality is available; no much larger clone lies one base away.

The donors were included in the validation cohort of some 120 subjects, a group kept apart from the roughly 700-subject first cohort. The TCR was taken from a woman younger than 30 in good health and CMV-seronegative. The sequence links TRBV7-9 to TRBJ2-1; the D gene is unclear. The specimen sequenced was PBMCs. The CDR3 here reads CASSLVLGNEQFF. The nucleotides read TGTGCCAGCAGCTTAGTTCTGGGCAATGAGCAGTTCTTC.